Below, one T cell receptor (beta chain) is given with its context. Clones were sequenced by immunoSEQ multiplex PCR, and TCRdb holds only the in-frame ones, with some missing. The profile shows about 150,000 clones, 85% to 95% of them singletons. The record originates from a study of OX40 agonist ivuxolimab in advanced cancers. V lost 4 bases and J lost 2, with 11 bases in between. CDR1 is LNHDA, CDR2 SQIVND, per germline (reference sequence). The CDR3 has 14 residues. This sequence was found in an adult with an advanced solid tumor such as melanoma, head and neck, liver or kidney cancer. The chain combines TRBV19 with TRBJ1-1; D not resolved. Sequences were derived from CD4+ or CD8+ T cells sorted from blood, sampled in a trial of the OX40 agonist ivuxolimab. In DNA, the CDR3 is TGTGCCAGTAGTACCCGGATCATCAACACTGAAGCTTTCTTT. Protein product: CASSTRIINTEAFF.